Given below is one T cell receptor beta chain in context. The sample comes from a study of T cell responses to AZD1222 COVID-19 vaccine. Profiled with immunoSEQ multiplex PCR; TCRdb holds only in-frame clones, not every one. Of some 150,000 clones listed, approximately 90% were seen once; the top ten hold over 1.5%. Per germline, CDR1 MNHEY and CDR2 SVGEGT. There are 15 residues in the CDR3. Trimming removed 0 bases at V and 1 base at J, with 10 bases between. Sequences were derived from peripheral blood, sampled on day 0 of AZD1222 vaccination. The gene calls are TRBV6-2 or TRBV6-3 and TRBJ2-7, with D unclear. The TCR originated in an adult in good health. Written as DNA, the CDR3 is TGTGCCAGCAGTTACTCGATTATAGATTCCTACGAGCAGTACTTC. As protein: CASSYSIIDSYEQYF.